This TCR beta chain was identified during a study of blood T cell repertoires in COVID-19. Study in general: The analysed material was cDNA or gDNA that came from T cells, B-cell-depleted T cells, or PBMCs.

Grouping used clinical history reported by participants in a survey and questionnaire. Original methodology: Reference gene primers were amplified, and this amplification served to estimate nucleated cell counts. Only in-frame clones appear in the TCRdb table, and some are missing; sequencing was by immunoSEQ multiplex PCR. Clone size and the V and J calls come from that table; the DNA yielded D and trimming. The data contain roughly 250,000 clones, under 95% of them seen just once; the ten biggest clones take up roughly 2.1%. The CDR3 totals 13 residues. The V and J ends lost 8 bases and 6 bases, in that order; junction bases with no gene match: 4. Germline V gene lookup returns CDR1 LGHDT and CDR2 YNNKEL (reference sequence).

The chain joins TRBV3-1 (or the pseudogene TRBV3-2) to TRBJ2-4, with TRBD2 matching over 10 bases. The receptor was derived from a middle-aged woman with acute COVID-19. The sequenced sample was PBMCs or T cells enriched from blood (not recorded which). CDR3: CASSSGSGNIQYF. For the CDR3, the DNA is TGTGCCAGCTCTAGCGGGAGCGGAAACATTCAGTACTTC.